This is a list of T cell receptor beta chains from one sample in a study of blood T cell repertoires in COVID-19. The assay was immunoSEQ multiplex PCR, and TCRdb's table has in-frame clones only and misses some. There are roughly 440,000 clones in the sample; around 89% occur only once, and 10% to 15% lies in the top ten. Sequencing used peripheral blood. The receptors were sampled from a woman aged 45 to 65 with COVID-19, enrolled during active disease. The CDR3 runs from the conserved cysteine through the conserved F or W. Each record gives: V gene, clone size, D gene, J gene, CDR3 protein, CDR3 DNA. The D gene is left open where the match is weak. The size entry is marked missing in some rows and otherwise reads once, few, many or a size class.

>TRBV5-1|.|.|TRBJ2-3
CASSMGPRGGTDTQYF
TGCGCCAGCAGCATGGGCCCGCGAGGAGGCACAGATACGCAGTATTTT
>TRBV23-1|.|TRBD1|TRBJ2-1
CASSLGQGLRRVF
TGCGCCAGCAGTCTCGGACAGGGCCTACGGAGAGTCTTC
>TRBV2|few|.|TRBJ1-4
CASSKGLANEKLFF
TGTGCCAGCAGCAAGGGGCTTGCTAATGAAAAACTGTTTTTT
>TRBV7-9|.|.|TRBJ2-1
CASSPPLYNEQFF
TGTGCCAGCAGCCCCCCCCTTTACAATGAGCAGTTCTTC
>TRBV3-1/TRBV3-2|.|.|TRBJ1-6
CASSQVQNSPLHF
TGTGCCAGCAGCCAAGTACAGAATTCACCCCTCCACTTT
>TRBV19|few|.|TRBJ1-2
CASSLQRGYPQGYTF
TGTGCCAGTAGTCTCCAACGCGGGTACCCCCAAGGCTACACCTTC
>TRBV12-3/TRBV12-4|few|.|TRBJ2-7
CASSFGGRNEQYF
TGTGCCAGCAGTTTCGGGGGGCGAAATGAGCAGTACTTC
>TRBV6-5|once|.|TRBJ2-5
CASSTDKQSETQYF
TGTGCCAGCAGTACCGACAAGCAAAGTGAGACCCAGTACTTC
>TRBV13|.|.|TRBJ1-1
CASSLTRGGEAFF
TGTGCCAGCAGCCTGACCCGCGGTGGTGAAGCTTTCTTT
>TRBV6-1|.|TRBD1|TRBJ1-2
CASSEAGQDPPYTF
TGTGCCAGCAGTGAAGCCGGACAGGACCCTCCTTACACCTTC
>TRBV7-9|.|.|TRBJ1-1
CASSSLTGNTEAFF
TGTGCCAGCAGCTCCTTGACAGGGAACACTGAAGCTTTCTTT